This TCR beta chain was retrieved from a study of CD4 T cells in relation to SARS-CoV-2 and coronaviruses. For the study at large: ViraFEST: approximately 10-day antigen culture of PBMCs, then TCR beta CDR3 sequencing.

Before the COVID-19 pandemic, during about 2011-2019, CD4+ T cells were taken from unexposed donors. CD4+ T cells were isolated from the cells after less than 13 days of culture. Note on this clone: Its cognate antigen is unknown.

The CDR3 length is 13 residues. The V and J ends lost 2 bases and 10 bases respectively, with 9 bases between them. Germline CDR1 is SGHTA and CDR2 is FQGNSA. Using immunoSEQ multiplex PCR, the repertoire was profiled, and TCRdb retains in-frame clones only, with some absent. There are roughly 20,000 clones in the sample; roughly four fifths occur only once, and about a fifth lies in the top ten. This sequence was found in a human donor in good health. The chain recombines TRBV7-2 with TRBJ1-6, with D hard to call. The specimen sequenced was CD4+ T cells from PBMCs, cultured in vitro. DNA of the CDR3: TGTGCCAGCAGCTTAAGGCAGCAATCACCCCTCCACTTT. It yields the protein CASSLRQQSPLHF.